The 28 T cell receptor beta chains given below trace back to one sample, sequenced in a study of T cells in Graves' hyperthyroidism and ophthalmopathy. Researchers amplified the TCR beta CDR3 regions from RNA transcripts. During a first-round RT-PCR of the TCR CDR3, the HTBI primer set was used. TCRdb reprocessed the multiplex PCR reads via MiXCR and lists one record per CDR3 protein. The data show around 600,000 distinct CDR3 sequences, 14% seen once. The sample consisted of blood. All receptors derive from a woman aged 18 to 35 with Graves' ophthalmopathy.

This clonotype was recorded many times. The rearrangement links TRBV18 to TRBJ2-1; 7 positions match TRBD2. J gave up 5 bases and V 6 bases, and 10 bases lay outside the gene matches. The CDR3 spans 15 residues. Germline CDR1 and CDR2: KGHSH and LQKENI. The CDR3 DNA is TGTGCCAGCTCCCTCGGGGGGAAGCCGAACAATGAGCAGTTCTTC. Its protein product is CASSLGGKPNNEQFF.

A few counts support this clonotype. The genes are TRBV24-1 and TRBJ2-5; possibly TRBD1 for D (6 bases). Germline lookup yields CDR1 KGHDR and CDR2 SFDVKD. V lost 4 bases, J lost 4 bases, and 18 bases lay in between. The CDR3 loop spans 16 amino acids. The CDR3 nucleotides read TGTGCCACCAGTGACTCAGGGGACGGCGTCACAGAGACCCAGTACTTC. Encoded protein: CATSDSGDGVTETQYF.

The chain recombines TRBV20-1 with TRBJ2-5; D might be TRBD2 (7 bases). The CDR3 runs to 18 residues. Germline assignment: CDR1 DFQATT and CDR2 SNEGSKA (reference sequence). Trimming left V 3 bases short and J 2 bases short, with 25 bases between. The CDR3: CSARVFPARGGKQETQYF. The CDR3 nucleotides are TGCAGTGCTAGGGTTTTTCCAGCGAGGGGGGGCAAACAAGAGACCCAGTACTTC.

In this sample, this clonotype turned up many times. Here the CDR3 reads CASSLELHDNEQFF. DNA for the CDR3: TGTGCCAGCAGCTTGGAACTACACGACAATGAGCAGTTCTTC. V and J are TRBV5-8 and TRBJ2-1; D remains ambiguous. The CDR3 is 14 residues long. Germline loops: CDR1 SGHTS, CDR2 YDEGEE. V was pared by 0 bases and J by 5 bases, with 9 bases between.

This clonotype was recorded many times. The chain couples TRBV2 to TRBJ1-2; TRBD1 matches 11 bases. V was clipped by 7 bases and J by 5 bases; unmatched bases: 9. From germline, CDR1 is SNHLY and CDR2 FYNNEI. This CDR3 region has 15 residues. The CDR3 is CASNPRTGGGYGYTF. The CDR3 DNA sequence: TGTGCCAGCAACCCCCGGACAGGGGGCGGATATGGCTACACCTTC.

In this sample, this clonotype turned up many times. The chain uses TRBV20-1 and TRBJ2-5; possibly TRBD1 or TRBD2 for D (5 bases each). The CDR3 is 14 amino acids. CDR1 is DFQATT, CDR2 SNEGSKA, per germline (reference sequence). Deletions cut 0 bases from V and 3 bases from J, with 11 bases between. CDR3 sequence: CSARDGAEKETQYF. The CDR3 DNA follows: TGCAGTGCTAGAGACGGGGCAGAGAAAGAGACCCAGTACTTC.

This clonotype showed up many times. This sequence joins TRBV6-2 or TRBV6-3 and TRBJ1-5; tentative D call: TRBD1 (6 bases). CDR1 MNHEY and CDR2 SVGEGT come from the germline V gene. The CDR3 extends over 14 amino acids. Trimming stripped 4 bases from V and 7 bases from J, with 14 bases between. In DNA, the CDR3 is TGTGCCAGCAGTTTGGGCACACAGGGCCAGCCCCAGCATTTT. Translated: CASSLGTQGQPQHF.

Remarks on this clonotype: A read error is possible here, since a much larger clone lies one base away. The chain has TRBV11-2 and TRBJ2-5; perhaps TRBD2 as D (5 bases). Germline loops: CDR1 SGHAT, CDR2 FQNNGV. CDR3 length: 13 residues. The CDR3 region is CSSSPSFGETQYF. The CDR3 DNA reads TGTTCCAGCAGCCCTAGCTTCGGGGAGACCCAGTACTTC.

This clonotype was observed at least ten times. The gene calls are TRBV12-3 or TRBV12-4 and TRBJ2-5, with D uncertain. The V gene lost 7 bases and the J gene lost 2 bases, with 20 bases spanning the gap. This CDR3 contains 16 residues. CDR3 residues: CASTDAWVGPQETQYF. CDR3 sequence (DNA): TGTGCCAGCACCGATGCTTGGGTAGGGCCTCAAGAGACCCAGTACTTC.

This clonotype occurred a few times. The V gene is TRBV19, the J gene TRBJ2-1, with 7 bases matching TRBD2. Trimming cost V 1 base and J 9 bases; bases outside gene matches: 12. Germline-derived CDR1 and CDR2 are LNHDA and SQIVND (reference sequence). This CDR3 contains 16 residues. Here the CDR3 DNA reads TGTGCCAGTAGTATAGGTCGGGCCGGGAGGAGGAGTGAGCAGTTCTTC. This codes for CASSIGRAGRRSEQFF.

This clonotype was seen only a few times. CDR3 sequence: CASSLTGENEQFF. The CDR3 DNA is TGCGCCAGCAGCTTGACAGGGGAGAATGAGCAGTTCTTC. The rearrangement links TRBV5-1 to TRBJ2-1, with 7 bases lining up with TRBD1. The CDR3 length is 13 residues. Germline lookup yields CDR1 SGHRS and CDR2 YFSETQ. Trimming cost V 1 base and J 7 bases; bases outside gene matches: 2.

This clonotype was counted at least ten times. The gene calls are TRBV11-3 and TRBJ2-2; maybe TRBD2 (5 bases). Germline loops: CDR1 SGHNT, CDR2 YENEEA. The CDR3 spans 15 residues. V was trimmed by 5 bases and J by 3 bases, leaving 13 bases between them. CDR3 nucleotide sequence: TGTGCCAGCAGCGAGGGTTCAGGCGACACCGGGGAGCTGTTTTTT. As protein: CASSEGSGDTGELFF.

CDR3 in amino acids: CAWSEGVEQYF. DNA of the CDR3: TGTGCCTGGAGTGAAGGGGTCGAGCAGTACTTC. The genes are TRBV30 and TRBJ2-7, with D possibly matching TRBD1 (5 bases). The germline CDR1 and CDR2 sequences are GTSNPN and SVGIG (reference sequence). CDR3 length: 11 residues. V was shortened by 1 base and J by 6 bases, with 7 bases between the two germline ends.

This clonotype was recorded many times. The V and J genes are TRBV6-2 or TRBV6-3 and TRBJ2-7, with 11 bases lining up with TRBD2. Per germline, CDR1 MNHEY and CDR2 SVGEGT. The CDR3 extends over 19 amino acids. Germline trimming cut 4 bases from V and 3 bases from J; bases unmatched to any gene: 17. CDR3 DNA sequence: TGTGCCAGCAGTTCTGATAGCGGGAGGGACCTTGTCCCCTACTACGAGCAGTACTTC. Amino acid sequence: CASSSDSGRDLVPYYEQYF.

This clonotype was counted at least ten times. V is TRBV27 and J is TRBJ2-5; 12 bases fit TRBD2. CDR1 and CDR2 (germline): MNHEY, SMNVEV (reference sequence). This CDR3 contains 16 residues. V shed 7 bases, J shed 2 bases, and the junction held 8 bases outside the gene matches. The CDR3 spells CASNSLAGGPQETQYF. CDR3 nucleotides: TGTGCCAGCAATTCGCTAGCGGGAGGGCCTCAAGAGACCCAGTACTTC.

The table lists this clonotype with many counts. J is TRBJ1-1 and V is TRBV12-3 or TRBV12-4; the D gene is possibly TRBD1 (5 bases). The V and J ends lost 2 bases and 11 bases respectively, with 12 bases between them. This CDR3 is built from 12 residues. The CDR3 region is CASSLRGTGAFF. Here the CDR3 DNA reads TGTGCCAGCAGTTTAAGGGGTACCGGGGCTTTCTTT.

In its sample, this clonotype was seen many times. The chain joins TRBV7-8 to TRBJ2-5; 14 bases are a match to TRBD2. Germline CDR1 SGHVS, CDR2 FQNEAQ. The CDR3 runs 16 residues. After removal of 3 bases from V and 5 bases from J, the junction contained 5 bases not matched to a gene. The CDR3 spells CASSFLRTSGRETQYF. In DNA, the CDR3 is TGTGCCAGCAGCTTCCTCCGGACTAGCGGGAGGGAGACCCAGTACTTC.

This clonotype has more than one count but fewer than ten. The V gene is TRBV4-2, the J gene TRBJ2-7; no clear D gene. Deletions cut 0 bases from V and 3 bases from J, with 6 bases between. CDR1 LGHNA and CDR2 YNFKEQ come from the germline V gene. The CDR3 spans 13 residues. Here the CDR3 DNA reads TGTGCCAGCAGCCAAGACACGCGCTACGAGCAGTACTTC. This sequence encodes CASSQDTRYEQYF.

At least ten counts were recorded for this clonotype. The J gene is TRBJ1-2, the V gene TRBV12-3 or TRBV12-4; D is perhaps TRBD1 (5 bases). The CDR3 sequence is 13 residues long. The ends were cut back, 8 bases at V and 7 bases at J, with 17 bases in the middle. This chain's CDR3 is CASLGREAVGYTF. The CDR3 nucleotides are TGTGCCAGCCTAGGCAGGGAGGCCGTTGGCTACACCTTC.

This chain joins TRBV24-1 and TRBJ1-4, with 7 bases that match TRBD1. Looked up from germline, CDR1 is KGHDR and CDR2 is SFDVKD. V lost 4 bases and J lost 6; bases outside the gene matches: 4. CDR3 size: 14 residues. The CDR3 reads CATSESGTDEKLFF. The CDR3 DNA reads as TGTGCCACCAGTGAATCCGGGACAGATGAAAAACTGTTTTTT.

The rearrangement uses TRBV14 and TRBJ2-1; 9 bases line up with TRBD2. The CDR3 contains 19 residues. Germline V gene sequence: CDR1 SGHDN, CDR2 FVKESK. Trimming removed 3 bases from V and 0 bases from J; junction bases left unmatched: 12. In nucleotides, the CDR3 is TGTGCCAGCAGCCAGCGGGAGGGCGAAATGGTAACCTCCTACAATGAGCAGTTCTTC. It translates to CASSQREGEMVTSYNEQFF.

Ten or more counts support this clonotype. The V call is TRBV6-1, the J call TRBJ2-7; D is tentatively TRBD1 or TRBD2 (5 bases each). CDR3 size: 14 residues. Trimming left V 8 bases short and J 3 bases short, with 17 bases between. Germline CDR1 reads MNHNS; CDR2 reads SASEGT. For the CDR3, the DNA is TGTGCCAGCCAGAGGGACGGAGCTTACTACGAGCAGTACTTC. Translation: CASQRDGAYYEQYF.

This clonotype was counted ten times or more. This chain links TRBV2 with TRBJ2-5; 9 bases match TRBD1. J lost 1 base, V lost 10 bases, and 13 bases had no gene match. In germline, CDR1 is SNHLY, CDR2 FYNNEI. The CDR3 runs to 16 residues. In DNA, the CDR3 is TGTGCCACCGACGTCCCGGGACAGGGAGGCCAAGAGACCCAGTACTTC. This encodes CATDVPGQGGQETQYF.

At least ten counts were recorded for this clonotype. This chain uses TRBV2 with TRBJ1-2, with D possibly TRBD1 on 5 matching bases. From germline, CDR1 is SNHLY and CDR2 FYNNEI. CDR3 length: 13 amino acids. Trimming took 6 bases from V and 7 from J, leaving 15 bases between them. CDR3 region: CASRIGTGSGYTF. Written as DNA, the CDR3 is TGTGCCAGCAGAATAGGTACAGGAAGTGGCTACACCTTC.

This clonotype has ten or more counts. The chain carries TRBV20-1 and TRBJ1-6, with D possibly being TRBD1 (6 bases). Germline CDR1 DFQATT, CDR2 SNEGSKA (reference sequence). Trimming took 1 base from V and 7 from J, leaving 11 bases between them. The CDR3 extends over 14 amino acids. CDR3 nucleotides: TGCAGTGCTAGAGCGGGGGCTGGAAATTCACCCCTCCACTTT. As protein: CSARAGAGNSPLHF.

This clonotype was seen more than once but under ten times. V is TRBV4-1 and J is TRBJ2-7; 8 nucleotides agree with TRBD1. The CDR3 length is 16 residues. The germline V gene encodes CDR1 MGHRA and CDR2 YSYEKL. V gave up 2 bases and J gave up 1 base; unmatched junction bases: 7. The CDR3 sequence: CASSQYSGTGSYEQYF. The CDR3 DNA sequence: TGCGCCAGCAGCCAATACTCCGGGACAGGTTCCTACGAGCAGTACTTC.

Ten or more counts support this clonotype. This rearrangement joins TRBV10-3 to TRBJ2-1; 12 bases line up with TRBD2. Germline assignment: CDR1 ENHRY and CDR2 SYGVKD. The length of the CDR3 is 18 residues. V lost 3 bases to trimming and J lost 0 bases; unmatched junction nucleotides: 6. The CDR3 protein is CAISDKTSGGYSYNEQFF. The CDR3 DNA sequence: TGTGCCATCAGTGATAAGACTAGCGGGGGATACTCCTACAATGAGCAGTTCTTC.

This clonotype has only a few counts. The chain uses TRBV18 and TRBJ2-3; TRBD1 matches at 8 bases. CDR1 is KGHSH, CDR2 LQKENI, per germline. The CDR3 sequence is 15 residues long. V trimming: 8 bases; J trimming: 1 base; junction bases outside the gene matches: 8. CDR3 in DNA: TGTGCCAGCAAGGACAGGGACACGGGCACAGATACGCAGTATTTT. It is translated as CASKDRDTGTDTQYF. Variable domain in full (rest from reference TRBV18 and TRBJ2-3): NAGVMQNPRHLVRRRGQEARLRCSPMKGHSHVYWYRQLPEEGLKFMVYLQKENIIDESGMPKERFSAEFPKEGPSILRIQQVVRGDSAAYFCASKDRDTGTDTQYFGPGTRLTVL.